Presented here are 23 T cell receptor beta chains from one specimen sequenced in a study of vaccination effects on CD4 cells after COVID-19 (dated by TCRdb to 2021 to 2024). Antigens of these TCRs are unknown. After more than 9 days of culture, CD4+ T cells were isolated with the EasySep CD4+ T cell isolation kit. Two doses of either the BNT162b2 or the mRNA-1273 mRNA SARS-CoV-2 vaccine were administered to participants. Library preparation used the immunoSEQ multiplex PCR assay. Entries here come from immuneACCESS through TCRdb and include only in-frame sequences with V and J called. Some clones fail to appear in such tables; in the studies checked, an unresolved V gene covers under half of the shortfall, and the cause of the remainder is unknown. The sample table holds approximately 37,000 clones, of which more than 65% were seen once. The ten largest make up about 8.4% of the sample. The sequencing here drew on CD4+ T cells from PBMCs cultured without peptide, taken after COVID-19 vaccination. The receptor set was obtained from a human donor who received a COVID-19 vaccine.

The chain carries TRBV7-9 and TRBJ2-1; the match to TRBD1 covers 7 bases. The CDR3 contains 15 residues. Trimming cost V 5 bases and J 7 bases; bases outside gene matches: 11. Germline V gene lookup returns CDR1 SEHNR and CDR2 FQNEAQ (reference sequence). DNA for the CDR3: TGTGCCAGCAGCCCGACAGGGTCCCCAGATAATGAGCAGTTCTTC. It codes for CASSPTGSPDNEQFF. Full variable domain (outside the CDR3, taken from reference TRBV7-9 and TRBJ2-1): DTGVSQNPRHKITKRGQNVTFRCDPISEHNRLYWYRQTLGQGPEFLTYFQNEAQLEKSRLLSDRFSAERPKGSFSTLEIQRTEQGDSAMYLCASSPTGSPDNEQFFGPGTRLTVL.

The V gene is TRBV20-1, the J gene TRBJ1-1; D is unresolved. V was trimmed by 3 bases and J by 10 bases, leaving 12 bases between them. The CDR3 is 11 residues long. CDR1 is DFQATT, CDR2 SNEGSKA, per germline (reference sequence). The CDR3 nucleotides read TGCAGTGCTAGTGAAACGGTTGGAGCTTTCTTT. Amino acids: CSASETVGAFF.

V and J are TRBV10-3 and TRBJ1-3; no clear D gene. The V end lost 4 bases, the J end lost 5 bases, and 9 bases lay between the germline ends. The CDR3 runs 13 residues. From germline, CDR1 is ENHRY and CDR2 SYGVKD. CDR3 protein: CAISGLARNTIYF. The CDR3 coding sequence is TGTGCCATCAGTGGTTTAGCCCGAAACACCATATATTTT.

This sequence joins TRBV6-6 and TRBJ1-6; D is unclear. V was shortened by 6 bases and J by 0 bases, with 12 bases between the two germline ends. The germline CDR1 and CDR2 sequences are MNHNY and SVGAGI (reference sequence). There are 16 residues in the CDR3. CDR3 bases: TGTGCCAGCAGACGATCTATTAGCTCCTATAATTCACCCCTCCACTTT. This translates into CASRRSISSYNSPLHF.

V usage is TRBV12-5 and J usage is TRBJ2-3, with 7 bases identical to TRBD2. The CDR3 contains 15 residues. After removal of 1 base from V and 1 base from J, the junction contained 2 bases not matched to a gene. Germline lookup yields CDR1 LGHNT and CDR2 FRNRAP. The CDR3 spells CASGLGLAGTDTQYF. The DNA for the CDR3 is TGTGCTAGTGGTTTGGGACTAGCAGGCACAGATACGCAGTATTTT.

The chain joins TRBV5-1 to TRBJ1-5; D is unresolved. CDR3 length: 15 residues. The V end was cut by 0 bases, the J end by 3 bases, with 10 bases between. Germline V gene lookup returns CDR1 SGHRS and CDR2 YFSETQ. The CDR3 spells CASSLDGSSNQPQHF. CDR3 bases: TGCGCCAGCAGCTTGGACGGCAGTTCCAATCAGCCCCAGCATTTT.

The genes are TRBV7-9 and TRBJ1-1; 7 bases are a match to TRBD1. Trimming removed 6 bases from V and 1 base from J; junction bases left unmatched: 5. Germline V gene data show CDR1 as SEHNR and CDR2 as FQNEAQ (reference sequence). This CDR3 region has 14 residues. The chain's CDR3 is CASSNRGENTEAFF. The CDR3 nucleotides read TGTGCCAGCAGTAACAGGGGAGAGAACACTGAAGCTTTCTTT.

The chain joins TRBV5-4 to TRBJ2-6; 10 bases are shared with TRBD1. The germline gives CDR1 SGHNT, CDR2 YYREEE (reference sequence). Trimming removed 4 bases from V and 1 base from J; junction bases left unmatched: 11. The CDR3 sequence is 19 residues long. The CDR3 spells CASSKTSGQGVSGANVLTF. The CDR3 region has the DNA TGTGCCAGCAGCAAAACTAGTGGACAGGGGGTTTCTGGGGCCAACGTCCTGACTTTC.

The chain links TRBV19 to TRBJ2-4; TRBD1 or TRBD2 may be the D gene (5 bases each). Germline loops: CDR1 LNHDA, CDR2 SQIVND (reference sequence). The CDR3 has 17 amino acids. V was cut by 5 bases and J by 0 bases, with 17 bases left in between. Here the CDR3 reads CASSPRGTALAKNIQYF. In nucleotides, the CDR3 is TGTGCCAGTAGTCCGCGTGGGACCGCTTTAGCCAAAAACATTCAGTACTTC.

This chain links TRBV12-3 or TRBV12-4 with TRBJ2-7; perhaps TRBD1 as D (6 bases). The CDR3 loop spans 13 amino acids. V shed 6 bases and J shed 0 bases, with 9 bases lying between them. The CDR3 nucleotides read TGTGCCAGCAGGCAGGGGACCTCCTACGAGCAGTACTTC. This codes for CASRQGTSYEQYF.

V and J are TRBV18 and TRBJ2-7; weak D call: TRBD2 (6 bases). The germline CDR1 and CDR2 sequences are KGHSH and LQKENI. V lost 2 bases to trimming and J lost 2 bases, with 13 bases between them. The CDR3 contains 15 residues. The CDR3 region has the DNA TGTGCCAGCTCACCATCGGGGGTTGCTGCCTACGAGCAGTACTTC. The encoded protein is CASSPSGVAAYEQYF.

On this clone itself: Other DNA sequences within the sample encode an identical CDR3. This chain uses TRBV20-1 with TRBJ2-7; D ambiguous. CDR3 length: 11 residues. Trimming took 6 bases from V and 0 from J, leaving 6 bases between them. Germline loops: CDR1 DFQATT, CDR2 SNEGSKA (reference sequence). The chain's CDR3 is CSAADSYEQYF. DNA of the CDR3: TGCAGTGCCGCGGACTCCTACGAGCAGTACTTC.

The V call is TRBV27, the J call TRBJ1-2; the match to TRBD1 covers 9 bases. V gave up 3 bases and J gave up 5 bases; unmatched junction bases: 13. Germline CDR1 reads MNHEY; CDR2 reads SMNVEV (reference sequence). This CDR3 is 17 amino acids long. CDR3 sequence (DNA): TGTGCCAGCAGTTTCAGGACAGGGGCCGCCAAACCGTATGGCTACACCTTC. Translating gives CASSFRTGAAKPYGYTF.

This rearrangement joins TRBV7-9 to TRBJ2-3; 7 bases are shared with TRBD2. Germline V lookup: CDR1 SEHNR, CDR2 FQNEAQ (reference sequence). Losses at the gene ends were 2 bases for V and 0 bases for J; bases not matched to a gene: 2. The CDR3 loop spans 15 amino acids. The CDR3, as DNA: TGTGCCAGCAGCTTATCCGGGGGGAGCACAGATACGCAGTATTTT. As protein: CASSLSGGSTDTQYF.

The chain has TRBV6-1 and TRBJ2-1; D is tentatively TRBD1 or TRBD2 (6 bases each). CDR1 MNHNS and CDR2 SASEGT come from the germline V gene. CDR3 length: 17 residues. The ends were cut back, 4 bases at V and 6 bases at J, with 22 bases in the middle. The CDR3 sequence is CASSALRGGLPINEQFF. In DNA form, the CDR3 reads TGTGCCAGCAGTGCCCTTAGAGGGGGACTTCCGATCAATGAGCAGTTCTTC.

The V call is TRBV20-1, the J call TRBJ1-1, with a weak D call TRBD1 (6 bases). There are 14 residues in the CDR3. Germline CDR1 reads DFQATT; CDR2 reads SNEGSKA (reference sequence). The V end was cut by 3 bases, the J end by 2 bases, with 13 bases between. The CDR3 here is CSASQTGINTEAFF. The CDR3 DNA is TGCAGTGCTAGTCAAACAGGGATAAACACTGAAGCTTTCTTT.

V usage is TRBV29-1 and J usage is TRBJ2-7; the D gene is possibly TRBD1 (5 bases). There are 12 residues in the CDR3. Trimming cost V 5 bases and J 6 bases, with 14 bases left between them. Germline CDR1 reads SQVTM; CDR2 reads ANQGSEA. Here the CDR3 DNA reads TGCAGCGTTTATCTTAGGGGCGGCGAGCAGTACTTC. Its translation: CSVYLRGGEQYF.

The CDR3 here is CASSPRGAGGRETQYF. As DNA, the CDR3 is TGTGCCAGCAGCCCAAGAGGGGCAGGGGGCCGTGAGACCCAGTACTTC. The V gene is TRBV3-1 (or the pseudogene TRBV3-2), the J gene TRBJ2-5; 8 positions match TRBD1. The CDR3 loop spans 16 amino acids. The germline V gene encodes CDR1 LGHDT and CDR2 YNNKEL (reference sequence). Unmatched junction bases numbered 12, after V lost 4 bases and J lost 5 bases.

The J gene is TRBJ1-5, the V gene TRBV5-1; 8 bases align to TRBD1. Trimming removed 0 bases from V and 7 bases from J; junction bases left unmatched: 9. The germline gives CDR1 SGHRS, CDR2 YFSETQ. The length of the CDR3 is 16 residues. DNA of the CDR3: TGCGCCAGCAGCTTGGGGGACAGGCAAGGAGGACAGCCCCAGCATTTT. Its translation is CASSLGDRQGGQPQHF.

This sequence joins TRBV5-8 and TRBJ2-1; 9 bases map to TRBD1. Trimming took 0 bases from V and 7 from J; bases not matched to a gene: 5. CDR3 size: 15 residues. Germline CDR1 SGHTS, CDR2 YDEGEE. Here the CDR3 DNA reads TGTGCCAGCAGCTTGGGGGACAGGGCGGGAAATGAGCAGTTCTTC. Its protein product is CASSLGDRAGNEQFF.

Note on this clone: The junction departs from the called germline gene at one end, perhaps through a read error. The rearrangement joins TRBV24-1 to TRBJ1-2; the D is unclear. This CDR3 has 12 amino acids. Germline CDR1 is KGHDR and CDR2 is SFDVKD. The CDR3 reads CATSDEVRTQHF. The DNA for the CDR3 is TGTGCCACCAGTGATGAGGTGAGGACTCAGCACTTC.

The CDR3, as DNA: TGTGCCAGCAGCCCCGGTGGTCGGGGCTTCACCGGGGAGCTGTTTTTT. Its protein product is CASSPGGRGFTGELFF. The chain links TRBV5-6 to TRBJ2-2; D tentatively reads TRBD1 or TRBD2 (5 bases each). V was shortened by 4 bases and J by 4 bases, with 17 bases between the two germline ends. CDR1 SGHDT and CDR2 YYEEEE come from the germline V gene. The CDR3 covers 16 residues.

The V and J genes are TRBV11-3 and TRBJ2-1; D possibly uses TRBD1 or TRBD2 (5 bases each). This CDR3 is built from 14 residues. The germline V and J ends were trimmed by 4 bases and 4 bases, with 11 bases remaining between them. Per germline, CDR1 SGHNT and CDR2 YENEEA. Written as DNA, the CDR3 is TGTGCCAGCAGCTCGGGACGGCTGTACAATGAGCAGTTCTTC. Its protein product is CASSSGRLYNEQFF.